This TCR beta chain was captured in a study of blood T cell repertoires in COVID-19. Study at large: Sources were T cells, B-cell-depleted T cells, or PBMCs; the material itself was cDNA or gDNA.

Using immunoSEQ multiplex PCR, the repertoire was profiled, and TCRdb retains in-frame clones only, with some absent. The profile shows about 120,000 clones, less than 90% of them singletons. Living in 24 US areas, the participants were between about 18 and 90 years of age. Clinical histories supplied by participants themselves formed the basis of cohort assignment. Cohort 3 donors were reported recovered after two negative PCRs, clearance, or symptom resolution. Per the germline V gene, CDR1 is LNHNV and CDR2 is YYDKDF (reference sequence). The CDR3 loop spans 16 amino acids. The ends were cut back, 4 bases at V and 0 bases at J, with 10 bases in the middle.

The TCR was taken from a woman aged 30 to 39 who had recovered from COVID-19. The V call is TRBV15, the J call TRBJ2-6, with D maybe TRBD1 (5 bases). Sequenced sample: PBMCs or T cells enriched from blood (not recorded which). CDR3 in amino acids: CATSIPTVSGANVLTF. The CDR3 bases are TGTGCCACCAGCATCCCGACAGTCTCTGGGGCCAACGTCCTGACTTTC.